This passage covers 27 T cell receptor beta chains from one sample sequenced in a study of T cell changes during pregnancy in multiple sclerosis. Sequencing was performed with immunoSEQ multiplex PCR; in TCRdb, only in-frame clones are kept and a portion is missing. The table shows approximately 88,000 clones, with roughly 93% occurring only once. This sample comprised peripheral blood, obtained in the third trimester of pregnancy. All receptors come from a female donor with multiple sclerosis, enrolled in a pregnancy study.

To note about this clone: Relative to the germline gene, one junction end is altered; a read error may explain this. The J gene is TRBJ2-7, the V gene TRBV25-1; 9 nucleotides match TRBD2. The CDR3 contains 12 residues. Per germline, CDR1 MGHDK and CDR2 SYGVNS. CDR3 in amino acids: CASSENQREVTF. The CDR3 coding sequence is TGTGCCAGCAGTGAAAACCAGCGGGAGGTCACCTTC.

CDR3 in amino acids: CASSYLSSEDTQYF. CDR3 in DNA: TGTGCCAGCAGTTATTTGTCTAGTGAAGATACGCAGTATTTT. V is TRBV6-5 and J is TRBJ2-3; D unresolved. The V end lost 3 bases, the J end lost 5 bases, and 12 bases lay between the germline ends. This CDR3 region has 14 residues. Germline loops: CDR1 MNHEY, CDR2 SVGAGI.

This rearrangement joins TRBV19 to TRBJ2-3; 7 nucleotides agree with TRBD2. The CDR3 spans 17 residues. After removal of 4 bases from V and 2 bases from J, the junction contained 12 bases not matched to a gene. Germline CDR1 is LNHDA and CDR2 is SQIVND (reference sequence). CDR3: CASSTLTSERATDTQYF. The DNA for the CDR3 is TGTGCCAGTAGTACCCTCACTAGCGAAAGAGCCACAGATACGCAGTATTTT.

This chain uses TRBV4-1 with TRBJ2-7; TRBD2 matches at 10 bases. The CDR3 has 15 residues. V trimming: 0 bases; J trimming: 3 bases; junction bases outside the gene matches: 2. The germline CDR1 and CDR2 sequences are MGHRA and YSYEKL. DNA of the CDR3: TGCGCCAGCAGCCAAGAGAAGCGGGAGGGCTACGAGCAGTACTTC. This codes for CASSQEKREGYEQYF.

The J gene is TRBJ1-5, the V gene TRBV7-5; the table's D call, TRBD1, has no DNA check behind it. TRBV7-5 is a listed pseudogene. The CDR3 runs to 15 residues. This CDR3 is CARSYRDYSNQPQHF. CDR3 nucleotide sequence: TGTGCCAGAAGCTACAGAGATTATAGCAATCAGCCCCAGCATTTT.

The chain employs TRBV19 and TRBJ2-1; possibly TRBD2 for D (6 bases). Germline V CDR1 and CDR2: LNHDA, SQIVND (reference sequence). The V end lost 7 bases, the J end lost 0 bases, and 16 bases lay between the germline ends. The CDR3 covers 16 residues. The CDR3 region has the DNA TGTGCCAGTAAAAGGAGCGGGTTAGCCTCCTACAATGAGCAGTTCTTC. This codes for CASKRSGLASYNEQFF.

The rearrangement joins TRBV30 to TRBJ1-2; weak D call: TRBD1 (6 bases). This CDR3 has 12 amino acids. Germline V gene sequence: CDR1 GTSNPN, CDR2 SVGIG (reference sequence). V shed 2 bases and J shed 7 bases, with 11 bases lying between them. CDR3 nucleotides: TGTGCCTGGAGTCAGGGAGGGGGTGGCTACACCTTC. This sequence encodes CAWSQGGGGYTF.

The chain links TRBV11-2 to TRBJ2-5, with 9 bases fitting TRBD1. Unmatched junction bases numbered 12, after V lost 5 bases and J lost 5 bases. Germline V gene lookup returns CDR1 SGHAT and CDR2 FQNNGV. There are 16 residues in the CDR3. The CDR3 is CASSPRDRVGWETQYF. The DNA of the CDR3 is TGTGCCAGCAGCCCGAGGGACAGGGTGGGATGGGAGACCCAGTACTTC.

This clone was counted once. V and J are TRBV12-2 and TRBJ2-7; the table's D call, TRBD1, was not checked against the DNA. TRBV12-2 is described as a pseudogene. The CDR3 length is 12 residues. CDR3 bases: TGTGCAAGTCGCCTGCTAGGGGGAAGGCAGTACTTC. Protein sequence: CASRLLGGRQYF.

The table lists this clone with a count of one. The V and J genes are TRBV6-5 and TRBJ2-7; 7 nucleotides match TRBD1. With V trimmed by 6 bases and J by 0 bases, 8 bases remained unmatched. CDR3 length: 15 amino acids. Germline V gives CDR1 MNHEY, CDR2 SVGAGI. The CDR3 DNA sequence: TGTGCCAGCAGGTCCGTGGGACAGAGCTCCTACGAGCAGTACTTC. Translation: CASRSVGQSSYEQYF.

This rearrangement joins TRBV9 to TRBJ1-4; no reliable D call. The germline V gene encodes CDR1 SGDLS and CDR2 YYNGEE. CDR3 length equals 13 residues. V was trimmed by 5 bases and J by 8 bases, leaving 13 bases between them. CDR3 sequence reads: CASSGGLYEKLFF. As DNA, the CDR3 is TGTGCCAGCAGTGGAGGACTGTACGAAAAACTGTTTTTT. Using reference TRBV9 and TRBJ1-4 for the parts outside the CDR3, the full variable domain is DSGVTQTPKHLITATGQRVTLRCSPRSGDLSVYWYQQSLDQGLQFLIQYYNGEERAKGNILERFSAQQFPDLHSELNLSSLELGDSALYFCASSGGLYEKLFFGSGTQLSVL.

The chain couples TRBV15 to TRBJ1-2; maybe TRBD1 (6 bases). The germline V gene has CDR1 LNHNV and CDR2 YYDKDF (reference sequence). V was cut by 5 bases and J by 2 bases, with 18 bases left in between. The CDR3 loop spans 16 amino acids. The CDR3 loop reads CATSPDGTLPNYGYTF. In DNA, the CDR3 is TGTGCCACCAGCCCAGACGGGACACTCCCAAACTATGGCTACACCTTC.

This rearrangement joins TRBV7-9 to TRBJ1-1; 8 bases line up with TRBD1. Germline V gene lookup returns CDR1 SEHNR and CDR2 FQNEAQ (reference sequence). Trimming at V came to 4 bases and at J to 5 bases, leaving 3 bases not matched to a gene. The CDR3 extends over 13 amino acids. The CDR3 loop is CASSSQGVTEAFF. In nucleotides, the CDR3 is TGTGCCAGCAGCTCACAGGGGGTAACTGAAGCTTTCTTT.

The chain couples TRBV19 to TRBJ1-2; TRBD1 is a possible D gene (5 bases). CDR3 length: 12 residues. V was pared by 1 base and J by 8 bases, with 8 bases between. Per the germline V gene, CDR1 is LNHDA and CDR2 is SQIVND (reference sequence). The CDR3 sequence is CASSIAGLGYTF. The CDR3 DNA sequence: TGTGCCAGTAGTATAGCAGGGCTCGGCTACACCTTC.

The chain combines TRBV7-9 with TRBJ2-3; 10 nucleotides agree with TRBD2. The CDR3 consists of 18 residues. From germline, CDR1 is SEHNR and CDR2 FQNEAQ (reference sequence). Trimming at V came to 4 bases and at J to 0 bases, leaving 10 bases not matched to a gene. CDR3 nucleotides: TGTGCCAGCAGCTCATTACGCTCTAGCGGGGGCAGCACAGATACGCAGTATTTT. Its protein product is CASSSLRSSGGSTDTQYF.

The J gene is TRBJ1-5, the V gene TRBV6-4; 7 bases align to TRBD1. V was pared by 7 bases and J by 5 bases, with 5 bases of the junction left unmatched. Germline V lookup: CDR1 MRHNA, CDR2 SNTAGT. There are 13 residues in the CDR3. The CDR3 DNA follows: TGTGCCAGCAACCAGCAGGGGGATCAGCCCCAGCATTTT. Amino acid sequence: CASNQQGDQPQHF.

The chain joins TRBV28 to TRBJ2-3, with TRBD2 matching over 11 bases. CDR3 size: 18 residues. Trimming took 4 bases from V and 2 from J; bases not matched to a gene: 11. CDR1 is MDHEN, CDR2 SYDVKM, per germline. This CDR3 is CASSSRRLAGWITDTQYF. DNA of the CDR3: TGTGCCAGCAGTTCCCGCCGACTAGCGGGATGGATCACAGATACGCAGTATTTT.

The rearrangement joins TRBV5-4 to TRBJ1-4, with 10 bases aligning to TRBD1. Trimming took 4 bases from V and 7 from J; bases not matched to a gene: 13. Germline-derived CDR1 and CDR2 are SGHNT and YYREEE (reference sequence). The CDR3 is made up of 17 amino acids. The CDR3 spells CASSLNRGGQGSEKLFF. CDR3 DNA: TGTGCCAGCAGCCTCAACCGGGGGGGACAGGGGAGTGAAAAACTGTTTTTT.

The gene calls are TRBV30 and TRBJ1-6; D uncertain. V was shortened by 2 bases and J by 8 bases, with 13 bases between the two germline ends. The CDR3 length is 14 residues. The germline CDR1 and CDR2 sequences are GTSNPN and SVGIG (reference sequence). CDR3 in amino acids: CAWSFGRNYSPLHF. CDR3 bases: TGTGCCTGGAGTTTCGGGAGGAATTATTCACCCCTCCACTTT.

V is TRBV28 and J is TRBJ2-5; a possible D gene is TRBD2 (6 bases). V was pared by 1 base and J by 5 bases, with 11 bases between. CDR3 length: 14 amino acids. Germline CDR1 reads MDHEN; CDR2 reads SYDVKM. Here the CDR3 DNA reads TGTGCCAGCAGTTTATATAGGAGGGTGGAGACCCAGTACTTC. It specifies CASSLYRRVETQYF. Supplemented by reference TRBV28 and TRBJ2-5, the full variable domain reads DVKVTQSSRYLVKRTGEKVFLECVQDMDHENMFWYRQDPGLGLRLIYFSYDVKMKEKGDIPEGYSVSREKKERFSLILESASTNQTSMYLCASSLYRRVETQYFGPGTRLLVL.

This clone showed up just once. Written as DNA, the CDR3 is TGTGCCAGCAGTGAACCAGGATTAAACACCTTC. Encoded protein: CASSEPGLNTF. The chain uses TRBV2 and TRBJ1-2; unclear D gene. Trimming stripped 2 bases from V and 12 bases from J, with 10 bases between. Germline V gene lookup returns CDR1 SNHLY and CDR2 FYNNEI. CDR3 length: 11 amino acids. Variable domain in full (rest from reference TRBV2 and TRBJ1-2): EPEVTQTPSHQVTQMGQEVILRCVPISNHLYFYWYRQILGQKVEFLVSFYNNEISEKSEIFDDQFSVERPDGSNFTLKIRSTKLEDSAMYFCASSEPGLNTFGSGTRLTVV.

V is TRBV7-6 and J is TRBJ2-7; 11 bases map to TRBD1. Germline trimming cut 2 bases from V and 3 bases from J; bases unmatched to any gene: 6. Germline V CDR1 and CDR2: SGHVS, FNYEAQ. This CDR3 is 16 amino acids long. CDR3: CASSLHGTGGIYEQYF. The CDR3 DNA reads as TGTGCCAGCAGCTTACACGGGACAGGGGGAATCTACGAGCAGTACTTC.

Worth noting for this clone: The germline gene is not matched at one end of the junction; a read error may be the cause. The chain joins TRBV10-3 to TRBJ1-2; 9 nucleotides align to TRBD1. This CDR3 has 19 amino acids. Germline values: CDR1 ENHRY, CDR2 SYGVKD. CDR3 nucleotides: TGTGCCATCCGTGACACAGGGGGCGGCCGTGGCGTGGCTAACTATGGCTACACCTTC. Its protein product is CAIRDTGGGRGVANYGYTF.

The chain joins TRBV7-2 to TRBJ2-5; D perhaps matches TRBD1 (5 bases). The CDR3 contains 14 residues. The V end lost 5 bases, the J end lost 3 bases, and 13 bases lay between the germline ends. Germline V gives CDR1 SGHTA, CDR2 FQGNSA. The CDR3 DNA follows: TGTGCCAGCAGCCGACAGCCCGATAAAGAGACCCAGTACTTC. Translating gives CASSRQPDKETQYF.

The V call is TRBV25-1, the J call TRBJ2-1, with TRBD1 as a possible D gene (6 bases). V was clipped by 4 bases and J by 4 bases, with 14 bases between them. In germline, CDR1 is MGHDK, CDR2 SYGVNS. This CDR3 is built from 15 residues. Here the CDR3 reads CASSAGVWGYNEQFF. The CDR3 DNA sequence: TGTGCCAGCAGTGCAGGGGTCTGGGGTTACAATGAGCAGTTCTTC.

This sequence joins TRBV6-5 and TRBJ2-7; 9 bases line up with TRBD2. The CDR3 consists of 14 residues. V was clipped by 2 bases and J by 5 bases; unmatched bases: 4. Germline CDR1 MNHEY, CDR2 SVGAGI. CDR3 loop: CASSYALAGNEQYF. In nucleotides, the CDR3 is TGTGCCAGCAGTTACGCGCTAGCGGGAAACGAGCAGTACTTC.

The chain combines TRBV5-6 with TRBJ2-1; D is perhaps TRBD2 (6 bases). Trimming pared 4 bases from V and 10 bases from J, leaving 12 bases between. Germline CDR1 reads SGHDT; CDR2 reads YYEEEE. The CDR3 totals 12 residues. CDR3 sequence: CASSVPGLEQFF. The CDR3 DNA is TGTGCCAGCAGCGTACCGGGACTGGAGCAGTTCTTC. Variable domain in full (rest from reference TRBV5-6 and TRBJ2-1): DAGVTQSPTHLIKTRGQQVTLRCSPKSGHDTVSWYQQALGQGPQFIFQYYEEEERQRGNFPDRFSGHQFPNYSSELNVNALLLGDSALYLCASSVPGLEQFFGPGTRLTVL.